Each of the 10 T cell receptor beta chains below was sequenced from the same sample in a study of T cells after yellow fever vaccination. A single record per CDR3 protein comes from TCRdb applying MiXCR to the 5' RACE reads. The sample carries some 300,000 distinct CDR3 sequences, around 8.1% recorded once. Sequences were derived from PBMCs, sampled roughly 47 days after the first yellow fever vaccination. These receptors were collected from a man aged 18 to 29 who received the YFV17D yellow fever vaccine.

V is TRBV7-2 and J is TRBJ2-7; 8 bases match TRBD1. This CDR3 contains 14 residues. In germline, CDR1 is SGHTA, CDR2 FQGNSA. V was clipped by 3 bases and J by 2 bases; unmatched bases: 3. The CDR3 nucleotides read TGTGCCAGCAGCTTTAGGACAGGGACCTACGAGCAGTACTTC. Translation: CASSFRTGTYEQYF.

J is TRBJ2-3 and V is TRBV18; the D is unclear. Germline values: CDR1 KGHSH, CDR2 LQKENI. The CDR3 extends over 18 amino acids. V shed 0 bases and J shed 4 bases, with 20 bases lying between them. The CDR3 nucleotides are TGTGCCAGCTCACCACCGGAACGAACCACCCGTTGGGCAGATACGCAGTATTTT. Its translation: CASSPPERTTRWADTQYF.

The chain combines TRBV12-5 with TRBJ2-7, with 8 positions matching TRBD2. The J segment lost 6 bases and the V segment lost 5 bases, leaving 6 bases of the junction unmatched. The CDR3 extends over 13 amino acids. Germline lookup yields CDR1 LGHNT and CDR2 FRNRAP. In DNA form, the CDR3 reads TGTGCTAGTGGTCCGCCCCGGGGGGGCGAGCAGTACTTC. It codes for CASGPPRGGEQYF.

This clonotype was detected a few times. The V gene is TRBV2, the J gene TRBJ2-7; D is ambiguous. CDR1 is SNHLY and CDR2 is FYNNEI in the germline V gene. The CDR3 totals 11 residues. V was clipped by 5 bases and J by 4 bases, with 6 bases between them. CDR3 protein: CASSKGYEQYF. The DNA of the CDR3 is TGTGCCAGCAGTAAGGGATACGAGCAGTACTTC.

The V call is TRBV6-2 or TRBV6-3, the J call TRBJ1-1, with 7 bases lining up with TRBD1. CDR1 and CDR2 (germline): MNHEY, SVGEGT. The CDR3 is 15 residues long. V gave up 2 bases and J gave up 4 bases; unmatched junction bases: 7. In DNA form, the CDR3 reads TGTGCCAGCAGTTACAGGGGGCCCGGGGTCACTGAAGCTTTCTTT. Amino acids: CASSYRGPGVTEAFF.

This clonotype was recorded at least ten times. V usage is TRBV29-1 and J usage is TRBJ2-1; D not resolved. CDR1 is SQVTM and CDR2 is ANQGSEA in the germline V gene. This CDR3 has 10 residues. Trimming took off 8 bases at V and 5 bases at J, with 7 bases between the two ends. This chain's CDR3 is CSLGNNEQFF. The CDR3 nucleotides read TGCAGCCTGGGGAACAATGAGCAGTTCTTC.

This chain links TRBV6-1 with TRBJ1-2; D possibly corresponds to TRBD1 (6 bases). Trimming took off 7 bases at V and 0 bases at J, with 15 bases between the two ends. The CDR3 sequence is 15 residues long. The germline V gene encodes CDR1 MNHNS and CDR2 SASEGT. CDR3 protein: CASTNPGVTNYGYTF. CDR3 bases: TGTGCCAGCACCAACCCAGGGGTTACTAACTATGGCTACACCTTC.

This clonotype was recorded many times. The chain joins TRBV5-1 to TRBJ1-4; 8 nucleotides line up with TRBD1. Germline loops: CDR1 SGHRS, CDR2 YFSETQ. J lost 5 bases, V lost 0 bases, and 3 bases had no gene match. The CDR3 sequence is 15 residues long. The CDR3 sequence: CASSLGQGSNEKLFF. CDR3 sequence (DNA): TGCGCCAGCAGCTTGGGACAGGGGAGCAATGAAAAACTGTTTTTT.

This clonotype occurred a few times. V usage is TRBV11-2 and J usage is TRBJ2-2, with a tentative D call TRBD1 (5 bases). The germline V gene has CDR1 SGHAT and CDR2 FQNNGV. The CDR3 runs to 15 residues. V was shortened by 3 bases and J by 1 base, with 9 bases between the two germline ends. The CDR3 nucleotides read TGTGCCAGCAGCTTCGGTAGGGGGAACACCGGGGAGCTGTTTTTT. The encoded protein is CASSFGRGNTGELFF.

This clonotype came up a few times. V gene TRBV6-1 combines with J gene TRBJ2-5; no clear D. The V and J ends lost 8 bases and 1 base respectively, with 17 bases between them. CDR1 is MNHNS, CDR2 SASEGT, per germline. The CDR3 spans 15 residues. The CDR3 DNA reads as TGTGCCAGCCTCCGTGGACCAACCTTCCAAGAGACCCAGTACTTC. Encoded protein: CASLRGPTFQETQYF.